This note documents a single T cell receptor (beta chain) sequence. The CDR3 contains 12 residues. Trimming at V came to 10 bases and at J to 4 bases, leaving 6 bases not matched to a gene. From germline, CDR1 is MDHEN and CDR2 SYDVKM. Next came a second PCR, run for about 7 to 12 cycles, which used a sample-barcoded 5' primer along with a J-beta primer mix. TCRdb called the 5' RACE reads again in MiXCR, with one record for every CDR3 protein. This sample has fewer than 2,000,000 distinct CDR3 sequences, with about 39% found just once. This specimen belongs to a study of blood T cells in healthy people across ages.

The sample was blood. V is TRBV28 and J is TRBJ2-5; 7 bases align to TRBD2. The TCR originated in a human donor in good health. CDR3 nucleotide sequence: TGTGCCACCGAAGCGGGGATAGAGACCCAGTACTTC. Its translation: CATEAGIETQYF.